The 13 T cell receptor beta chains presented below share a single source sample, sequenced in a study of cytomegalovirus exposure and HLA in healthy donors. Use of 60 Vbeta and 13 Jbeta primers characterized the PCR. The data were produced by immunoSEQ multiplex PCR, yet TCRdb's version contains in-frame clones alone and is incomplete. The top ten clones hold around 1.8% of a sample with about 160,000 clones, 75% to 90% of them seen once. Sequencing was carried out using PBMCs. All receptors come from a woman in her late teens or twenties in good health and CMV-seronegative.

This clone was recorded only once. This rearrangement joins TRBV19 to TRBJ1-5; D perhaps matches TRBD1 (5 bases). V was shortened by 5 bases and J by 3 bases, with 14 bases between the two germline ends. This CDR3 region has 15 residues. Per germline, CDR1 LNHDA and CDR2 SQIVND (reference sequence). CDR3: CASSLRRGPNQPQHF. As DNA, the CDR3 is TGTGCCAGTAGTCTCAGGAGGGGCCCCAATCAGCCCCAGCATTTT.

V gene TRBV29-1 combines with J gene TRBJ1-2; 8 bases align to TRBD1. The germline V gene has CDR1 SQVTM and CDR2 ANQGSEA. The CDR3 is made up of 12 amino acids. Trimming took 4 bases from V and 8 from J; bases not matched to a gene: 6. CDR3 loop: CSVVVTGEGYTF. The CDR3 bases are TGCAGCGTTGTCGTGACAGGGGAGGGCTACACCTTC.

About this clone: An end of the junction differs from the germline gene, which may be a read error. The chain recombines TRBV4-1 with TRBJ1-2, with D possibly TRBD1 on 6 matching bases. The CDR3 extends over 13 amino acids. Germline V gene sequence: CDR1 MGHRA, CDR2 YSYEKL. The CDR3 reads CASSPDSLYDYTF. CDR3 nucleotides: TGCGCCAGCTCGCCGGACAGCCTTTATGACTACACCTTC.

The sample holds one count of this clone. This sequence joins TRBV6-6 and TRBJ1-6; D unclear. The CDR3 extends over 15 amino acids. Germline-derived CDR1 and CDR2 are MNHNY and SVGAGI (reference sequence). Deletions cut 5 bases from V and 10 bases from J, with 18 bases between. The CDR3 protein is CASSDVEGANSPLHF. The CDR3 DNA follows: TGTGCCAGCAGTGATGTGGAGGGAGCAAACTCACCCCTCCACTTT.

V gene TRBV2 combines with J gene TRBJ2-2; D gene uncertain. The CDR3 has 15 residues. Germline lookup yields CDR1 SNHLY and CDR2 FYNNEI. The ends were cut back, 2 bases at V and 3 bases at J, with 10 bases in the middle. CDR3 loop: CASSEYISDTGELFF. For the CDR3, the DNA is TGTGCCAGCAGTGAATATATCAGTGACACCGGGGAGCTGTTTTTT.

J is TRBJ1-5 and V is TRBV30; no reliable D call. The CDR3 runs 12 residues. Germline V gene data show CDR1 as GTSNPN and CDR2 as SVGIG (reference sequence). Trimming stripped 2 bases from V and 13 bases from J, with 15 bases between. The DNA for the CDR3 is TGTGCCTGGAGTACCAACGAGCCCACGCAGCATTTT. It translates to CAWSTNEPTQHF.

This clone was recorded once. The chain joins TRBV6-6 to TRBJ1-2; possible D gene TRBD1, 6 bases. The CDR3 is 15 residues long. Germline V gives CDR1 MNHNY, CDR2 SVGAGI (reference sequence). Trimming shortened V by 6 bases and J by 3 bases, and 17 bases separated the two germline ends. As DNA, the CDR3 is TGTGCCAGCAGACCGACTCAGGGGATTGACTATGGCTACACCTTC. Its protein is CASRPTQGIDYGYTF.

CDR3 in DNA: TGTGCCAGCAGTGAGGACAGAGGGGGATACGAGCAGTACTTC. It specifies CASSEDRGGYEQYF. This chain joins TRBV6-1 and TRBJ2-7; a possible D gene is TRBD1 (6 bases). Germline values: CDR1 MNHNS, CDR2 SASEGT. Trimming removed 3 bases at V and 4 bases at J, with 13 bases between. This CDR3 is 14 amino acids long.

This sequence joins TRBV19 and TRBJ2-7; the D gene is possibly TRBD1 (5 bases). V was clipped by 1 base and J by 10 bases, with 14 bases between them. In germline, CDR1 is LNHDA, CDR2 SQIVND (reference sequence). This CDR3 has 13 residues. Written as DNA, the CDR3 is TGTGCCAGTAGTATAGGACGGCAGGGTGACCAGTACTTC. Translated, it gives CASSIGRQGDQYF.

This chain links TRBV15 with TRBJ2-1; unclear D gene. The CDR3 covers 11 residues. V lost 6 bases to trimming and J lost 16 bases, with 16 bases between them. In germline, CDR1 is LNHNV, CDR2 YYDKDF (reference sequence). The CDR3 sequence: CATRRFWRKFF. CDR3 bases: TGTGCCACCAGGAGGTTTTGGCGGAAATTCTTC.

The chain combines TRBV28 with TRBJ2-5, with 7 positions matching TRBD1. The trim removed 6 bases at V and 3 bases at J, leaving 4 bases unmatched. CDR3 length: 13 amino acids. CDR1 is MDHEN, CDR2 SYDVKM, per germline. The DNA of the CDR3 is TGTGCCAGCAGGATGCAGGGGGAAGAGACCCAGTACTTC. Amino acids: CASRMQGEETQYF.

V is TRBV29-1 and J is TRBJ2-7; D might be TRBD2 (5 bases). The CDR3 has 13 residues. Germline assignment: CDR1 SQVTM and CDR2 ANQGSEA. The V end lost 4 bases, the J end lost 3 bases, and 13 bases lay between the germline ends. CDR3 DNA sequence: TGCAGCGTTGTTGGGTCTAGCAACTACGAGCAGTACTTC. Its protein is CSVVGSSNYEQYF.

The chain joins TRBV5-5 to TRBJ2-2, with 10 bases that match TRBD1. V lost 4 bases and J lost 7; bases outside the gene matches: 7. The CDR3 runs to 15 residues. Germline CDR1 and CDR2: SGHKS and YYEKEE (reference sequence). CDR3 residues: CASSLRTGGIGELFF. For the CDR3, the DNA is TGTGCCAGCAGCCTACGGACAGGGGGAATCGGGGAGCTGTTTTTT.